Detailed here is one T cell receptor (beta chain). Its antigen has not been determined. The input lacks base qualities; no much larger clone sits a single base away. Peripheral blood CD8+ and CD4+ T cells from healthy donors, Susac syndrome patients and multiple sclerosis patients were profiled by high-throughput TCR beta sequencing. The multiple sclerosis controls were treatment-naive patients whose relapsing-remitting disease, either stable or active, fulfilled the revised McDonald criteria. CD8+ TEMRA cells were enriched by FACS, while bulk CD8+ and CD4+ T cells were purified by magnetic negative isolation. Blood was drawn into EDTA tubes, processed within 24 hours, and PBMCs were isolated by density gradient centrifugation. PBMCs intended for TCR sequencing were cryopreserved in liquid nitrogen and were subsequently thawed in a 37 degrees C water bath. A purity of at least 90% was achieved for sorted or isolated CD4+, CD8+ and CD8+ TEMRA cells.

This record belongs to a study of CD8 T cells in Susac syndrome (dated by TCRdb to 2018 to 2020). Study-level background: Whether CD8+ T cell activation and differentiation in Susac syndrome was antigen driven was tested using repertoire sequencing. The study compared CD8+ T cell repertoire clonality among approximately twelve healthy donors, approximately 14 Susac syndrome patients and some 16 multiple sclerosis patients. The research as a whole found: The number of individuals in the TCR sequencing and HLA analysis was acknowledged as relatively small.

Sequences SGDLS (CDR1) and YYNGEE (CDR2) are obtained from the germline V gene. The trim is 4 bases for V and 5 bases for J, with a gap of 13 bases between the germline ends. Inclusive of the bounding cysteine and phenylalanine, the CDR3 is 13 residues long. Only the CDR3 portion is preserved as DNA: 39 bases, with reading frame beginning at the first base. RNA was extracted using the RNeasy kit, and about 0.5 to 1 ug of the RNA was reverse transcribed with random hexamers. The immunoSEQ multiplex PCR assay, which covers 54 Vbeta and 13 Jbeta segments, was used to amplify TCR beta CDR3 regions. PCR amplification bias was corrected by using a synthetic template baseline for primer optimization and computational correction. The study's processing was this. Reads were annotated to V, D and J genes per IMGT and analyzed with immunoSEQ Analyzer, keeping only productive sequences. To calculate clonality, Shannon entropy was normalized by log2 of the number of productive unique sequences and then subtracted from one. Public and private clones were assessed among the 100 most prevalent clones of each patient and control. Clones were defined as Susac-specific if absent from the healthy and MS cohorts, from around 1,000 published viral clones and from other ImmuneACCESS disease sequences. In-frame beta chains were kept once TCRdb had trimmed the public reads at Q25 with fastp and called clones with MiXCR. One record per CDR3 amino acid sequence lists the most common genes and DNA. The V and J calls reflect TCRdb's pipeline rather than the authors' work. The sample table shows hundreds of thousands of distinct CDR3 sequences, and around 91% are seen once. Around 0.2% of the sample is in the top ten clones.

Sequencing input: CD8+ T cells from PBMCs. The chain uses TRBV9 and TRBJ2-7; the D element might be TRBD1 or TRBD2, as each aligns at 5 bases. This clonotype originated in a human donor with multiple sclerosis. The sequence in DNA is TGTGCCAGCAGCCCGGTCATGGGGGACGAGCAGTACTTC. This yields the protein CASSPVMGDEQYF.